This TCR beta chain was observed in a study of Tregs in tolerant kidney transplant recipients. Study conclusions and caveats: Activated donor B cell expansion appeared to reveal the most relevant donor-specific TCRbeta repertoire.

Only in-frame clones appear in the TCRdb table, and some are missing; sequencing was by immunoSEQ multiplex PCR. In the table there are over 50,000 clones, approximately 85% of which are singletons. This CDR3 comprises 17 residues. Unmatched junction bases numbered 10, after V lost 1 base and J lost 4 bases. Per germline, CDR1 SGHNT and CDR2 YYREEE (reference sequence). As regards this clone: No antigen is known for it.

The clonotype originates from a human donor who received a combined kidney and bone marrow transplant. Sequenced here: Tregs from blood, sampled before the transplant. This sequence joins TRBV5-4 and TRBJ2-1, with 8 bases matching TRBD2. DNA for the CDR3: TGTGCCAGCAGCTTGAGGTTTATTAGCGGGGTGTACAATGAGCAGTTCTTC. Its translation is CASSLRFISGVYNEQFF.